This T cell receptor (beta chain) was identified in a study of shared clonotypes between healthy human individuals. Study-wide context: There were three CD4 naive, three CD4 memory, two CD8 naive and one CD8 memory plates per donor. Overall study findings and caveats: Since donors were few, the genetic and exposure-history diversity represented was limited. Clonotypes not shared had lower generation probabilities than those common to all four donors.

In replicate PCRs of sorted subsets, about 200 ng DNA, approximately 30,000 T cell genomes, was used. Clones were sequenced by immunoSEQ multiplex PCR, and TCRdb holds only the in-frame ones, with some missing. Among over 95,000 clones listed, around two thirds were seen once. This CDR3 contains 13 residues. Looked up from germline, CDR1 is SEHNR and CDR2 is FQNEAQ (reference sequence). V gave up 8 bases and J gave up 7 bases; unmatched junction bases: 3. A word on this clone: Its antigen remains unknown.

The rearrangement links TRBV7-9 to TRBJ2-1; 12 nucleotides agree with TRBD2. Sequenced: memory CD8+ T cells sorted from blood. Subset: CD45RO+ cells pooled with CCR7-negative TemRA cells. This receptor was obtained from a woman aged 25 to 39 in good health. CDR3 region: CASRTSGKNEQFF. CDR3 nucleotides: TGTGCCAGCCGGACTAGCGGGAAAAATGAGCAGTTCTTC.